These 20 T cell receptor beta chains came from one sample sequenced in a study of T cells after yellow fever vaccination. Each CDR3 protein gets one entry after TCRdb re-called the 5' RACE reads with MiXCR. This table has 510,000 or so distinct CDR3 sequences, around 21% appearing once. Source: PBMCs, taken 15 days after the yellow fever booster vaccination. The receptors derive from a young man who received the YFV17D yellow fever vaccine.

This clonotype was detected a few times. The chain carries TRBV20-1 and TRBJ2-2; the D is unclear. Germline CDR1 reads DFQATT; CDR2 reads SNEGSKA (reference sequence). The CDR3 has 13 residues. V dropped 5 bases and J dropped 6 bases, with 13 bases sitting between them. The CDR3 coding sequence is TGCAGTGCTCCTTCTAAGGCTGCCGGGGAGCTGTTTTTT. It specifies CSAPSKAAGELFF.

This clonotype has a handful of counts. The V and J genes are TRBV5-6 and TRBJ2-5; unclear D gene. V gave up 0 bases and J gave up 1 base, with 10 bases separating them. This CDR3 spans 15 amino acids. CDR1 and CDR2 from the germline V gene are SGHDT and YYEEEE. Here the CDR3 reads CASSLVSQRQETQYF. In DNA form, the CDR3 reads TGTGCCAGCAGCTTGGTTAGTCAGCGCCAAGAGACCCAGTACTTC.

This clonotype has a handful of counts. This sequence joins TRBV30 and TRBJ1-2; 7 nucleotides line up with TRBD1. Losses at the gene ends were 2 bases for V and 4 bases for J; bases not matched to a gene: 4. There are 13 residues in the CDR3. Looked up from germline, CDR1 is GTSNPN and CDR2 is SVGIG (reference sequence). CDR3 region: CAWSWDRLYGYTF. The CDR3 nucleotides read TGTGCCTGGAGTTGGGACAGACTCTATGGCTACACCTTC.

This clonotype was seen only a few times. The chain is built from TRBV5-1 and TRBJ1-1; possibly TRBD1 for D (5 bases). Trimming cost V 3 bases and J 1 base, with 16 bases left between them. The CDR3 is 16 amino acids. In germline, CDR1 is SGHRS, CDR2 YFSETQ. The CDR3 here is CASSSSSGRKNTEAFF. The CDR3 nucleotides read TGCGCCAGCAGCTCCTCTTCGGGACGGAAGAACACTGAAGCTTTCTTT.

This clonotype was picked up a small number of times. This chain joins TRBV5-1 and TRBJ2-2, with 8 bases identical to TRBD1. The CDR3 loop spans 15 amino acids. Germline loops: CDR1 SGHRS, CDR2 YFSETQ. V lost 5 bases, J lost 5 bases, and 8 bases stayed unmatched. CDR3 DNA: TGCGCCAGCAGACTGACAGGGGAAGGGACCGGGGAGCTGTTTTTT. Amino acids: CASRLTGEGTGELFF.

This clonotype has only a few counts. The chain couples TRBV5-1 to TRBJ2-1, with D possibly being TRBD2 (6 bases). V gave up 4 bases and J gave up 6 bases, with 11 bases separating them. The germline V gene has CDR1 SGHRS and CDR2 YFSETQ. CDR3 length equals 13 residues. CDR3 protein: CASSTGVVNEQFF. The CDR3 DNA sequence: TGCGCCAGCAGCACGGGGGTAGTCAATGAGCAGTTCTTC.

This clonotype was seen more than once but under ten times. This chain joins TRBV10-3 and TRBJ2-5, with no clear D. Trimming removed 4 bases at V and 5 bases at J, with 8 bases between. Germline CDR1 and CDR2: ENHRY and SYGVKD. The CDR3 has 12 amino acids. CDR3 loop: CAISGTSETQYF. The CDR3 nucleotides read TGTGCCATCAGTGGGACCTCGGAGACCCAGTACTTC.

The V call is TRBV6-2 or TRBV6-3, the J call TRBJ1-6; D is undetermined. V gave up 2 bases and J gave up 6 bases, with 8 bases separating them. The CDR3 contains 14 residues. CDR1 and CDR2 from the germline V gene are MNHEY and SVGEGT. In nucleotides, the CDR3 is TGTGCCAGCAGTTACCGGCCAGCTAATTCACCCCTCCACTTT. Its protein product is CASSYRPANSPLHF.

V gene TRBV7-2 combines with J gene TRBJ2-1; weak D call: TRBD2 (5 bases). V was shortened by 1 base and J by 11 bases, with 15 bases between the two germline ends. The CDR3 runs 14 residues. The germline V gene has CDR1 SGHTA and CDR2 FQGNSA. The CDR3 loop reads CASSLVNMGVQQFF. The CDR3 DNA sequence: TGTGCCAGCAGCTTAGTAAATATGGGAGTTCAGCAGTTCTTC.

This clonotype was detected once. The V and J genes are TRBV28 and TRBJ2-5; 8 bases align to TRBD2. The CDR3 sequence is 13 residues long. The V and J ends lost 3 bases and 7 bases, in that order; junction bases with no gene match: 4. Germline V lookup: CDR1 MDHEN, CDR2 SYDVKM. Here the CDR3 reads CASSLVRGGTQYF. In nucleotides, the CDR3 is TGTGCCAGCAGTTTGGTCCGGGGGGGGACCCAGTACTTC.

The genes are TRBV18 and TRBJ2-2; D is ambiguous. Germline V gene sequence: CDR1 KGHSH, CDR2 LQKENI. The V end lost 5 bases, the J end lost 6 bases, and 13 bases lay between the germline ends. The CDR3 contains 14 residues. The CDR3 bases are TGTGCCAGCTCATCGTCCGGAGCGCCCGGGGAGCTGTTTTTT. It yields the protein CASSSSGAPGELFF.

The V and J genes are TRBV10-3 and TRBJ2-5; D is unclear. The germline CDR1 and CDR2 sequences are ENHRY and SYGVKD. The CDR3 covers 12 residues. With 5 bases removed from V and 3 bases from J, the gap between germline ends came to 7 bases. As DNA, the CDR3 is TGTGCCATCAGTCTGGAAGAAGAGACCCAGTACTTC. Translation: CAISLEEETQYF.

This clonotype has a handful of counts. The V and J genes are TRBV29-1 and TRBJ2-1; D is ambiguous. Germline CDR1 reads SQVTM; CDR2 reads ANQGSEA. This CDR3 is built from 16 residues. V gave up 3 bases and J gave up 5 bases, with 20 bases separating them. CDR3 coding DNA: TGCAGCGTTGACCCCGGTCATGGGTCTCGCGACAATGAGCAGTTCTTC. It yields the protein CSVDPGHGSRDNEQFF.

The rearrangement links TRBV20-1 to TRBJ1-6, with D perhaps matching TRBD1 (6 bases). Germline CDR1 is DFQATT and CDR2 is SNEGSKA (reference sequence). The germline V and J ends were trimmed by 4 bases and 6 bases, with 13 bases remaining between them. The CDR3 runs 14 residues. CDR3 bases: TGCAGTGCTAAAGCAGGGGATTTTAATTCACCCCTCCACTTT. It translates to CSAKAGDFNSPLHF.

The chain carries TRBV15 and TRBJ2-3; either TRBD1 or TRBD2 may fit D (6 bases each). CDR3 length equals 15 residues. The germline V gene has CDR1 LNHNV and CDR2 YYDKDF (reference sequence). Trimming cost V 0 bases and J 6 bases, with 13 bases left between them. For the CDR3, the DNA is TGTGCCACCAGCAGAGATCGGGGGCAGAGGGATACGCAGTATTTT. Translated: CATSRDRGQRDTQYF.

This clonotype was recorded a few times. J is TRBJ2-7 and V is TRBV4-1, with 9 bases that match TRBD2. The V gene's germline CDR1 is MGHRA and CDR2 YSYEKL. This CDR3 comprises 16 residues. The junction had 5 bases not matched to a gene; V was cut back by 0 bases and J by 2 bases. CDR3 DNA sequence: TGCGCCAGCAGCCAAGATCCGAGCGGGAGGACCTACGAGCAGTACTTC. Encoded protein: CASSQDPSGRTYEQYF.

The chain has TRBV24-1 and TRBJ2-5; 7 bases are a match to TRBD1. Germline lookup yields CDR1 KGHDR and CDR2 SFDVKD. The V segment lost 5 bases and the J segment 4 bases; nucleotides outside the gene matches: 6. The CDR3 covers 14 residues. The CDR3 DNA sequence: TGTGCCACCAGTGGCTCCCAGGGGGTAGAGACCCAGTACTTC. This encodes CATSGSQGVETQYF.

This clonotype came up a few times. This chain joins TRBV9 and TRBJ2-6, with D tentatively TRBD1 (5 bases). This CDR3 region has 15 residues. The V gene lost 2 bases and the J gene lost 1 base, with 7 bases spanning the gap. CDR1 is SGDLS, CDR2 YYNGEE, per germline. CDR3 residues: CASSVAGSGANVLTF. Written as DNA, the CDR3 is TGTGCCAGCAGCGTGGCAGGGTCTGGGGCCAACGTCCTGACTTTC.

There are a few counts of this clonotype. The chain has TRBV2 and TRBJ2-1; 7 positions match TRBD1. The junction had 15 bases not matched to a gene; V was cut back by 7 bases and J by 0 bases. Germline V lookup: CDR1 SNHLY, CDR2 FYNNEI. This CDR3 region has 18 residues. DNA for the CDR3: TGTGCCAGCATTCCGGGACAGCTCCTTTCGAGCTCCTACAATGAGCAGTTCTTC. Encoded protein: CASIPGQLLSSSYNEQFF.

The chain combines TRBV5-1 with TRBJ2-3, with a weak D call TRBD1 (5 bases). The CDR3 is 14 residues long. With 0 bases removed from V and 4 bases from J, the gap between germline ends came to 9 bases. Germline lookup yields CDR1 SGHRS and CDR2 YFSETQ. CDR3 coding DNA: TGCGCCAGCAGCTTGGGCAGGGCTGCAGATACGCAGTATTTT. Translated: CASSLGRAADTQYF.